This T cell receptor (beta chain) was recorded in a study of blood T cell repertoires in COVID-19 (dated by TCRdb to the early 2020s). For the wider study: The collaborator samples originated in the United States, Italy and Spain and spanned the acute and convalescent phases of COVID-19. The prospective study material was composed of cDNA or gDNA derived from T cells, B-cell-depleted T cells, or PBMCs. Subjects who had been exposed to COVID-19, were actively infected with it, or had recovered from it provided the deeply sampled blood TCRbeta repertoires that made up the dataset. The repertoires were released in a freely available public database intended as a resource for research on the immune response to SARS-CoV-2. The samples were drawn from the first 160 participants of the ongoing ImmuneRACE study and from some 1,300 subjects provided by 6 global collaborators. Sample metadata almost always included a de-identified subject ID, COVID-19 status, age in years and sex. HLA class I and class II types, where available, came from metadata supplied by the sample provider rather than from assay-based typing.

Turning to this clone: The specificity of this receptor is unknown. The input lacks base qualities; no much larger clone sits a single base away.

The collaborating institutions used their own protocols to collect whole blood in K2EDTA tubes. For TCRbeta analysis, collaborator samples were shipped as frozen whole blood, as isolated PBMCs, or as DNA extracted from either sample type. Results the study describes overall, beyond this receptor: How much clinical and demographic metadata was included differed by source and by participant, and the metadata was provided uncurated.

Sequences SNHLY (CDR1) and FYNNEI (CDR2) are obtained from the germline V gene. At the junction V is shortened by 4 bases and J by 0 bases; bases outside the gene matches: 2. From the cysteine through the phenylalanine, the CDR3 covers 14 amino acids. Just the 42-base CDR3 DNA is kept, in frame starting at base 1. TCRbeta CDR3 regions were amplified from genomic DNA using the immunoSEQ Assay, a bias-controlled multiplex PCR. Turning to the authors' computational methods: The number of nucleated cells in each sample was estimated by amplification of reference gene primers within the assay. To quantify the absolute abundance of each unique TCRbeta CDR3 rearrangement, sequence reads were collapsed and filtered. Productive Simpson clonality was computed per sample as the square root of Simpson's diversity index over productive rearrangements. The table comes from immuneACCESS by way of TCRdb, which keeps in-frame sequences with V and J called. Part of the clones is missing from these tables; in studies checked, under half for an unresolved V gene and the rest for unknown reasons. Clone size and the V and J calls come from that table; the DNA yielded D and trimming. The sample includes 150,000 or so clones, with approximately 80% observed a single time. The ten largest clones capture roughly 1.5% of the sample.

The TCR comes from a human donor in a cohort sampled during active COVID-19. The sequence joins TRBV2 to TRBJ1-1; 7 nucleotides in the junction match TRBD1. Sample: peripheral blood. For the CDR3, the sequence is CASSAGQVNTEAFF. The sequence in DNA is TGTGCCAGCAGTGCCGGACAGGTGAACACTGAAGCTTTCTTT.